The 30 T cell receptor beta chains listed next were all sequenced from one sample in a study of cytomegalovirus exposure and HLA in healthy donors. Primers: 60 Vbeta forward and 13 Jbeta reverse. Sequencing was performed with immunoSEQ multiplex PCR; in TCRdb, only in-frame clones are kept and a portion is missing. The table includes fewer than 200,000 clones, around 79% detected once. The specimen was PBMCs. The receptors shown here come from a man aged 40-49 years in good health and CMV-seronegative.

V usage is TRBV19 and J usage is TRBJ2-3, with D hard to call. Trimming removed 6 bases at V and 0 bases at J, with 13 bases between. The CDR3 runs 15 residues. In germline, CDR1 is LNHDA, CDR2 SQIVND (reference sequence). CDR3 bases: TGTGCCAGTAGCCGGTCAGGCCATAGCACAGATACGCAGTATTTT. Encoded protein: CASSRSGHSTDTQYF.

CDR3 amino acids: CASSLTTGHLEKLFF. The CDR3 DNA sequence: TGCGCCAGCAGCTTGACGACAGGCCACCTTGAAAAACTGTTTTTT. The rearrangement uses TRBV5-1 and TRBJ1-4; tentatively, D is TRBD1 (6 bases). Germline CDR1 SGHRS, CDR2 YFSETQ. The CDR3 consists of 15 residues. Trimming cost V 1 base and J 7 bases, with 14 bases left between them. Combining the CDR3 with reference TRBV5-1 and TRBJ1-4 gives the whole variable domain KAGVTQTPRYLIKTRGQQVTLSCSPISGHRSVSWYQQTPGQGLQFLFEYFSETQRNKGNFPGRFSGRQFSNSRSEMNVSTLELGDSALYLCASSLTTGHLEKLFFGSGTQLSVL.

V usage is TRBV25-1 and J usage is TRBJ2-1; 13 nucleotides match TRBD2. This CDR3 is 18 amino acids long. Trimming at V came to 6 bases and at J to 0 bases, leaving 8 bases not matched to a gene. Looked up from germline, CDR1 is MGHDK and CDR2 is SYGVNS. CDR3 in DNA: TGTGCCAGCAGGAAGGTACTAGCGGGGGGGGGCTCCTACAATGAGCAGTTCTTC. Translating it yields CASRKVLAGGGSYNEQFF.

A single count supports this clone. At one boundary the junction diverges from the germline segment, which might be a read error. J is TRBJ2-3 and V is TRBV7-7, with TRBD1 matching 11 bases. CDR1 and CDR2 from the germline V gene are SSHAT and FNYEAQ (reference sequence). This CDR3 has 15 amino acids. CDR3 DNA: TGTGCTAGCAGTCTAGGGGGACAGGGGGCAGATACGCAGTATTTT. Its protein product is CASSLGGQGADTQYF. Drawing the rest from reference TRBV7-7 and TRBJ2-3, the complete variable domain is GAGVSQSPRYKVTKRGQDVTLRCDPISSHATLYWYQQALGQGPEFLTYFNYEAQPDKSGLPSDRFSAERPEGSISTLTIQRTEQRDSAMYRCASSLGGQGADTQYFGPGTRLTVL.

To note about this clone: In the same sample, other DNA sequences code for this CDR3. The chain has TRBV4-2 and TRBJ1-1; D is perhaps TRBD1 (5 bases). The length of the CDR3 is 17 residues. CDR1 is LGHNA and CDR2 is YNFKEQ in the germline V gene. V lost 7 bases and J lost 3, with 24 bases in between. In DNA, the CDR3 is TGTGCCAGCAACAACCCCGGGACGGGGGTCCTGGACACTGAAGCTTTCTTT. As protein: CASNNPGTGVLDTEAFF.

The chain links TRBV2 to TRBJ2-1, with 7 positions matching TRBD2. Germline V CDR1 and CDR2: SNHLY, FYNNEI. The CDR3 has 13 residues. J was trimmed by 9 bases and V by 8 bases; bases with no gene match: 10. The CDR3 DNA reads as TGTGCCAGCGGGGGAGGGCCTAAGAGTGAGCAGTTCTTC. Its translation: CASGGGPKSEQFF.

This chain links TRBV27 with TRBJ2-7; TRBD1 aligns across 9 bases. J lost 7 bases, V lost 2 bases, and 12 bases had no gene match. This CDR3 contains 16 residues. Germline V gene sequence: CDR1 MNHEY, CDR2 SMNVEV (reference sequence). The CDR3 loop reads CASSLRPGTGFHEQYF. The CDR3 bases are TGTGCCAGCAGTTTACGCCCGGGGACAGGGTTTCATGAGCAGTACTTC.

This chain links TRBV19 with TRBJ2-1; 8 positions agree with TRBD2. The CDR3 consists of 18 residues. Per the germline V gene, CDR1 is LNHDA and CDR2 is SQIVND (reference sequence). The ends lost 2 bases at V and 3 bases at J; junction bases unmatched: 12. CDR3 coding DNA: TGTGCCAGTAGTATACTTAGCGGGACCTATGAAATCTACAATGAGCAGTTCTTC. Protein sequence: CASSILSGTYEIYNEQFF.

J is TRBJ1-4 and V is TRBV6-1; possibly TRBD1 for D (6 bases). Trimming took 4 bases from V and 0 from J, leaving 15 bases between them. Per germline, CDR1 MNHNS and CDR2 SASEGT. CDR3 size: 17 residues. CDR3 DNA: TGTGCCAGCAGTGTCGTGTCAGGGGCCCCAACTAATGAAAAACTGTTTTTT. It codes for CASSVVSGAPTNEKLFF.

The V call is TRBV11-3, the J call TRBJ2-5, with 11 bases aligning to TRBD2. Looked up from germline, CDR1 is SGHNT and CDR2 is YENEEA. V was clipped by 5 bases and J by 3 bases; unmatched bases: 8. The CDR3 runs to 16 residues. CDR3 loop: CASSPGTSGDEETQYF. Written as DNA, the CDR3 is TGTGCCAGCAGCCCGGGGACTAGCGGCGATGAAGAGACCCAGTACTTC.

The rearrangement links TRBV9 to TRBJ1-3; no definite D call. V lost 0 bases, J lost 0 bases, and 10 bases lay in between. In germline, CDR1 is SGDLS, CDR2 YYNGEE. The CDR3 has 16 amino acids. For the CDR3, the DNA is TGTGCCAGCAGCGTAGGCCTCCTGAGCTCTGGAAACACCATATATTTT. Protein: CASSVGLLSSGNTIYF. The whole variable domain, filled in from reference TRBV9 and TRBJ1-3, reads DSGVTQTPKHLITATGQRVTLRCSPRSGDLSVYWYQQSLDQGLQFLIQYYNGEERAKGNILERFSAQQFPDLHSELNLSSLELGDSALYFCASSVGLLSSGNTIYFGEGSWLTVV.

This chain joins TRBV5-6 and TRBJ1-5; tentatively, D is TRBD1 (5 bases). The V gene lost 4 bases and the J gene lost 4 bases, with 12 bases spanning the gap. The CDR3 is made up of 14 amino acids. The germline V gene has CDR1 SGHDT and CDR2 YYEEEE. Written as DNA, the CDR3 is TGTGCCAGCAGCAGCCCGACAGAGAATCAGCCCCAGCATTTT. As protein: CASSSPTENQPQHF. Based on the CDR3 plus reference TRBV5-6 and TRBJ1-5, the full variable domain is DAGVTQSPTHLIKTRGQQVTLRCSPKSGHDTVSWYQQALGQGPQFIFQYYEEEERQRGNFPDRFSGHQFPNYSSELNVNALLLGDSALYLCASSSPTENQPQHFGDGTRLSIL.

This clone was counted only a few times. This rearrangement joins TRBV6-1 to TRBJ1-6; a possible D gene is TRBD1 (6 bases). This CDR3 contains 15 residues. The V end lost 3 bases, the J end lost 5 bases, and 11 bases lay between the germline ends. Germline V gives CDR1 MNHNS, CDR2 SASEGT. The CDR3 sequence: CASSDDRRHNSPLHF. As DNA, the CDR3 is TGTGCCAGCAGTGATGACAGGCGCCATAATTCACCCCTCCACTTT.

V and J are TRBV11-2 and TRBJ2-1, with a weak D call TRBD2 (6 bases). Trimming left V 4 bases short and J 4 bases short, with 14 bases between. There are 15 residues in the CDR3. Looked up from germline, CDR1 is SGHAT and CDR2 is FQNNGV. CDR3 in amino acids: CASSSGTQVYNEQFF. In DNA, the CDR3 is TGTGCCAGCAGCTCCGGGACTCAGGTTTACAATGAGCAGTTCTTC. The full variable domain, with the rest looked up from reference TRBV11-2 and TRBJ2-1, is EAGVAQSPRYKIIEKRQSVAFWCNPISGHATLYWYQQILGQGPKLLIQFQNNGVVDDSQLPKDRFSAERLKGVDSTLKIQPAKLEDSAVYLCASSSGTQVYNEQFFGPGTRLTVL.

The chain joins TRBV5-6 to TRBJ2-7; TRBD2 might be the D (6 bases). This CDR3 spans 13 amino acids. The V gene lost 0 bases and the J gene lost 4 bases, with 8 bases spanning the gap. Germline V gives CDR1 SGHDT, CDR2 YYEEEE. The CDR3 coding sequence is TGTGCCAGCAGCTTGGGCGCGGGGTACGAGCAGTACTTC. Residues: CASSLGAGYEQYF. Using reference TRBV5-6 and TRBJ2-7 for the parts outside the CDR3, the full variable domain is DAGVTQSPTHLIKTRGQQVTLRCSPKSGHDTVSWYQQALGQGPQFIFQYYEEEERQRGNFPDRFSGHQFPNYSSELNVNALLLGDSALYLCASSLGAGYEQYFGPGTRLTVT.

V is TRBV7-9 and J is TRBJ2-7; the D gene is possibly TRBD2 (5 bases). The V gene's germline CDR1 is SEHNR and CDR2 FQNEAQ (reference sequence). The CDR3 covers 15 residues. The V and J ends lost 5 bases and 1 base respectively, with 15 bases between them. The CDR3 DNA reads as TGTGCCAGCAGCCGGACGGGCGGGCGATCCTACGAGCAGTACTTC. Translating it yields CASSRTGGRSYEQYF.

The chain joins TRBV10-3 to TRBJ1-6; D is possibly TRBD1 (6 bases). Trimming stripped 4 bases from V and 9 bases from J, with 13 bases between. This CDR3 region has 14 residues. Germline lookup yields CDR1 ENHRY and CDR2 SYGVKD. CDR3 in DNA: TGTGCCATCAGTGCCTGGGACAAAAGTTCACCCCTCCACTTT. Protein sequence: CAISAWDKSSPLHF.

V usage is TRBV5-1 and J usage is TRBJ2-1, with 11 bases identical to TRBD2. From germline, CDR1 is SGHRS and CDR2 YFSETQ. J was trimmed by 7 bases and V by 4 bases; bases with no gene match: 4. The CDR3 runs 14 residues. CDR3 sequence reads: CASSPIAGGNEQFF. As DNA, the CDR3 is TGCGCCAGCAGCCCTATAGCGGGGGGGAATGAGCAGTTCTTC. The whole variable domain, filled in from reference TRBV5-1 and TRBJ2-1, reads KAGVTQTPRYLIKTRGQQVTLSCSPISGHRSVSWYQQTPGQGLQFLFEYFSETQRNKGNFPGRFSGRQFSNSRSEMNVSTLELGDSALYLCASSPIAGGNEQFFGPGTRLTVL.

This chain links TRBV7-6 with TRBJ1-2; 7 nucleotides match TRBD1. The CDR3 has 16 amino acids. With V trimmed by 1 base and J by 3 bases, 8 bases remained unmatched. The V gene's germline CDR1 is SGHVS and CDR2 FNYEAQ. CDR3 loop: CASSLGQGGFDYGYTF. The CDR3 nucleotides read TGTGCCAGCAGCTTAGGGCAGGGGGGCTTCGACTATGGCTACACCTTC.

The chain recombines TRBV18 with TRBJ2-1, with 9 bases matching TRBD1. V was clipped by 3 bases and J by 4 bases; unmatched bases: 7. The CDR3 is made up of 16 amino acids. The germline V gene has CDR1 KGHSH and CDR2 LQKENI. The CDR3 sequence: CASSPRGTGIYNEQFF. CDR3 coding DNA: TGTGCCAGCTCACCCCGGGGGACAGGGATTTACAATGAGCAGTTCTTC.

The chain carries TRBV9 and TRBJ2-5; D is possibly TRBD1 (5 bases). V was cut by 0 bases and J by 3 bases, with 6 bases left in between. The germline gives CDR1 SGDLS, CDR2 YYNGEE. The CDR3 has 13 residues. Here the CDR3 reads CASSVGREETQYF. In DNA form, the CDR3 reads TGTGCCAGCAGCGTAGGCAGGGAAGAGACCCAGTACTTC.

The chain couples TRBV30 to TRBJ2-7, with TRBD2 matching 7 bases. After removal of 3 bases from V and 8 bases from J, the junction contained 4 bases not matched to a gene. Germline CDR1 reads GTSNPN; CDR2 reads SVGIG (reference sequence). This CDR3 region has 11 residues. The CDR3, as DNA: TGTGCCTGGAGCCCCGGGAGGCAGCAGTACTTC. This sequence encodes CAWSPGRQQYF.

The chain has TRBV6-5 and TRBJ1-6; D not certain. Trimming cost V 8 bases and J 11 bases, with 16 bases left between them. CDR1 is MNHEY and CDR2 is SVGAGI in the germline V gene. The CDR3 is made up of 13 amino acids. The CDR3 sequence is CASGQRGRPPLHF. The CDR3 coding sequence is TGTGCCAGCGGGCAGCGGGGTCGACCACCCCTCCACTTT.

As for this clone: The sample carries other DNA sequences with the same CDR3. The chain is built from TRBV5-1 and TRBJ2-3, with 8 nucleotides matching TRBD2. J was trimmed by 0 bases and V by 3 bases; bases with no gene match: 6. The CDR3 runs to 16 residues. The germline gives CDR1 SGHRS, CDR2 YFSETQ. Written as DNA, the CDR3 is TGCGCCAGCAGCTCCCGAGCGGGGGCGAGCACAGATACGCAGTATTTT. The encoded protein is CASSSRAGASTDTQYF. Based on the CDR3 plus reference TRBV5-1 and TRBJ2-3, the full variable domain is KAGVTQTPRYLIKTRGQQVTLSCSPISGHRSVSWYQQTPGQGLQFLFEYFSETQRNKGNFPGRFSGRQFSNSRSEMNVSTLELGDSALYLCASSSRAGASTDTQYFGPGTRLTVL.

This sequence joins TRBV27 and TRBJ1-1; unclear D gene. Germline V gene data show CDR1 as MNHEY and CDR2 as SMNVEV (reference sequence). This CDR3 is built from 11 residues. Trimming removed 4 bases from V and 7 bases from J, with 7 bases in between. The CDR3 DNA reads as TGTGCCAGCAGTTATGGCAGTGAAGCTTTCTTT. It yields the protein CASSYGSEAFF.

The chain is built from TRBV5-1 and TRBJ1-2; 7 bases match TRBD1. This CDR3 region has 13 residues. V was clipped by 5 bases and J by 4 bases; unmatched bases: 5. Germline V lookup: CDR1 SGHRS, CDR2 YFSETQ. In nucleotides, the CDR3 is TGCGCCAGCAGGACAGGGTCAGGCTATGGCTACACCTTC. Protein sequence: CASRTGSGYGYTF.

This chain links TRBV7-9 with TRBJ2-3; D is perhaps TRBD2 (5 bases). CDR1 is SEHNR and CDR2 is FQNEAQ in the germline V gene (reference sequence). The V and J ends lost 2 bases and 3 bases respectively, with 15 bases between them. This CDR3 contains 16 residues. For the CDR3, the DNA is TGTGCCAGCAGCTTACTAGGTACGGGCGGGACAGATACGCAGTATTTT. It translates to CASSLLGTGGTDTQYF.

This rearrangement joins TRBV6-1 to TRBJ1-4; no clear D gene. This CDR3 has 15 residues. Trimming stripped 3 bases from V and 0 bases from J, with 8 bases between. The germline V gene has CDR1 MNHNS and CDR2 SASEGT. This CDR3 reads CASSDSPATNEKLFF. CDR3 sequence (DNA): TGTGCCAGCAGTGATAGCCCCGCAACTAATGAAAAACTGTTTTTT.

The chain couples TRBV6-1 to TRBJ2-3; D is uncertain. V was clipped by 8 bases and J by 4 bases, with 19 bases between them. Germline V gives CDR1 MNHNS, CDR2 SASEGT. CDR3 size: 15 residues. In nucleotides, the CDR3 is TGTGCCAGCCAGGTTCGATCTTCTGGATCAGATACGCAGTATTTT. This gives the protein CASQVRSSGSDTQYF.

V and J are TRBV6-5 and TRBJ2-7; D is perhaps TRBD1 (6 bases). V was trimmed by 6 bases and J by 1 base, leaving 16 bases between them. Germline-derived CDR1 and CDR2 are MNHEY and SVGAGI. The CDR3 contains 15 residues. The CDR3 here is CASSIDWQGSYEQYF. Written as DNA, the CDR3 is TGTGCCAGCAGCATCGATTGGCAGGGGTCCTACGAGCAGTACTTC.